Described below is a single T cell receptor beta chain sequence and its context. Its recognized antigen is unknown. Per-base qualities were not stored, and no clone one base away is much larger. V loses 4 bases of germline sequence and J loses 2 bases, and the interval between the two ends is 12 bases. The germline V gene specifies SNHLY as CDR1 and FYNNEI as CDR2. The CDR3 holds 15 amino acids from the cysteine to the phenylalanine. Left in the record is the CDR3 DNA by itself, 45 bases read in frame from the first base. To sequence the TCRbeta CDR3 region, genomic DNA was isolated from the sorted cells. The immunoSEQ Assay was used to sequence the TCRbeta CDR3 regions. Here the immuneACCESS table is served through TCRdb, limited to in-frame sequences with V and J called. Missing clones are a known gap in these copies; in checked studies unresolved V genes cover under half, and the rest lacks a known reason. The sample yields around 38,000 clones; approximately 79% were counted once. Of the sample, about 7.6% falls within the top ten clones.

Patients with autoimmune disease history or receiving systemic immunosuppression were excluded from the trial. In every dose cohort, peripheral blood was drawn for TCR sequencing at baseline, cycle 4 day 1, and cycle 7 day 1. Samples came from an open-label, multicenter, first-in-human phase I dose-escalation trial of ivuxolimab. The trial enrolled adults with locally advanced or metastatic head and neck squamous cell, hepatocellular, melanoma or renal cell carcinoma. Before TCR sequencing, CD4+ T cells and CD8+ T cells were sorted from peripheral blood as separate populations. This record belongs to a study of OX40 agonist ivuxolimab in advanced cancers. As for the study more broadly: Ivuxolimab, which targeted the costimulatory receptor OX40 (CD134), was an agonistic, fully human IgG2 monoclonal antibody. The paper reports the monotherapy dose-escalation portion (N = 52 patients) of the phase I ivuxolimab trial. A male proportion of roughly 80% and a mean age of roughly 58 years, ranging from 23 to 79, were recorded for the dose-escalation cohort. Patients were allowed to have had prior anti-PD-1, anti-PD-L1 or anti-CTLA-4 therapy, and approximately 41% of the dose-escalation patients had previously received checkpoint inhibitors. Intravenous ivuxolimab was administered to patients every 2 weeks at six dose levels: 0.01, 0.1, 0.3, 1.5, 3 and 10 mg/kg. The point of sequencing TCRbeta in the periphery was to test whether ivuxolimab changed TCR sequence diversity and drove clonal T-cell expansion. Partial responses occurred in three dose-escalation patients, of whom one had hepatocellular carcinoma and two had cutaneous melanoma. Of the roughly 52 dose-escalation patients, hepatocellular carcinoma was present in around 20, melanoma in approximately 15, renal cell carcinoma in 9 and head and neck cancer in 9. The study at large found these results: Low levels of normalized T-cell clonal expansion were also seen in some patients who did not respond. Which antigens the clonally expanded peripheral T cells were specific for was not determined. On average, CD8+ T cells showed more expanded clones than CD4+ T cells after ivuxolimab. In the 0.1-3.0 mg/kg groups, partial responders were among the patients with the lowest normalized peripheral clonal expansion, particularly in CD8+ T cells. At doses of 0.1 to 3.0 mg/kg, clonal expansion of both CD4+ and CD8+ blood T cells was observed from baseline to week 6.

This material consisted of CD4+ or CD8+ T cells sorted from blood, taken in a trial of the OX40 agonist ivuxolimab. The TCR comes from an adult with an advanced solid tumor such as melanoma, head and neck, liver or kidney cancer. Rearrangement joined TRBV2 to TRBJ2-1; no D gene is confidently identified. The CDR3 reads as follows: CASSVSAATYNEQFF. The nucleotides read TGTGCCAGCAGTGTTTCCGCGGCCACCTACAATGAGCAGTTCTTC.